The 20 T cell receptor beta chains given below trace back to one sample, sequenced in a study of T cell repertoires in cytomegalovirus infection. TCRdb called the reads again in MiXCR, with one record for every CDR3 protein. The table has more than 150,000 distinct CDR3 sequences, roughly 19% seen once. The material sequenced was PBMCs. These receptors were collected from a human donor in good health (CMV status not recorded). Some clones in this sample may be carry-over from other donors' samples.

To note about this clonotype: A much larger clone differs from this one at a single base, so this may be a read error. The V gene is TRBV7-4, the J gene TRBJ1-3; tentatively, D is TRBD1 (5 bases). The CDR3 sequence is 18 residues long. Trimming left V 0 bases short and J 0 bases short, with 15 bases between. The germline V gene encodes CDR1 SGHVT and CDR2 SQSDAQ. CDR3 nucleotides: TGTGCCAGCAGCTTAGCTGAGACAGACCCTTTCTCTGGAAACACCATATATTTT. It specifies CASSLAETDPFSGNTIYF.

V is TRBV5-5 and J is TRBJ1-1, with D perhaps matching TRBD1 (5 bases). Trimming shortened V by 2 bases and J by 4 bases, and 12 bases separated the two germline ends. The CDR3 length is 14 residues. Germline V lookup: CDR1 SGHKS, CDR2 YYEKEE (reference sequence). The CDR3 reads CASSFSPGGTEAFF. The CDR3 coding sequence is TGTGCCAGCAGCTTTAGCCCGGGGGGCACTGAAGCTTTCTTT. Full variable domain (remainder filled in from reference TRBV5-5 and TRBJ1-1): DAGVTQSPTHLIKTRGQQVTLRCSPISGHKSVSWYQQVLGQGPQFIFQYYEKEERGRGNFPDRFSARQFPNYSSELNVNALLLGDSALYLCASSFSPGGTEAFFGQGTRLTVV.

This clonotype was observed many times. The chain combines TRBV7-2 with TRBJ1-5, with D unresolved. CDR1 and CDR2 from the germline V gene are SGHTA and FQGNSA. The CDR3 spans 16 residues. V was shortened by 1 base and J by 2 bases, with 12 bases between the two germline ends. The CDR3 protein is CASSLVPGLGNQPQHF. The CDR3 nucleotides read TGTGCCAGCAGCTTAGTCCCGGGCTTGGGCAATCAGCCCCAGCATTTT.

The gene calls are TRBV5-1 and TRBJ1-4; the D gene is possibly TRBD1 (5 bases). The V gene's germline CDR1 is SGHRS and CDR2 YFSETQ. CDR3 length: 15 amino acids. Trimming cost V 4 bases and J 6 bases, with 16 bases left between them. CDR3 coding DNA: TGCGCCAGCAGCCCCGGCGGGGGACGAGATGAAAAACTGTTTTTT. Its protein is CASSPGGGRDEKLFF. The complete variable domain, with remaining parts taken from reference TRBV5-1 and TRBJ1-4, reads KAGVTQTPRYLIKTRGQQVTLSCSPISGHRSVSWYQQTPGQGLQFLFEYFSETQRNKGNFPGRFSGRQFSNSRSEMNVSTLELGDSALYLCASSPGGGRDEKLFFGSGTQLSVL.

With respect to this clonotype: A much larger clone lies a single base off, so this may be a read error. The gene calls are TRBV7-2 and TRBJ2-1; the D gene could be TRBD1 or TRBD2 (5 bases each). The germline CDR1 and CDR2 sequences are SGHTA and FQGNSA. The CDR3 covers 14 residues. In DNA, the CDR3 is TGTCCCAGCACCTCGGGACGGACATACAATGAGCAGTTCTTC. It is translated as CPSTSGRTYNEQFF.

This clonotype was found many times. The J gene is TRBJ1-1, the V gene TRBV4-1; TRBD1 might be the D (5 bases). The V gene's germline CDR1 is MGHRA and CDR2 YSYEKL. The CDR3 contains 15 residues. Trimming stripped 1 base from V and 0 bases from J, with 9 bases between. CDR3 bases: TGCGCCAGCAGCCAAGGGGGGGGTTTGAACACTGAAGCTTTCTTT. This sequence encodes CASSQGGGLNTEAFF.

A few counts support this clonotype. This chain joins TRBV27 and TRBJ2-5; D gene uncertain. This CDR3 region has 15 residues. V lost 0 bases, J lost 2 bases, and 10 bases lay in between. Germline V lookup: CDR1 MNHEY, CDR2 SMNVEV (reference sequence). For the CDR3, the DNA is TGTGCCAGCAGTTTATCCCGGCCAGGACAAGAGACCCAGTACTTC. Encoded protein: CASSLSRPGQETQYF.

This clonotype has just a few counts. This chain joins TRBV28 and TRBJ2-1; D may be TRBD1 (5 bases). CDR3 size: 14 residues. V lost 6 bases, J lost 6 bases, and 15 bases lay in between. Germline-derived CDR1 and CDR2 are MDHEN and SYDVKM. The chain's CDR3 is CASSSLGRGNEQFF. The DNA of the CDR3 is TGTGCCAGCAGCTCGTTGGGGCGTGGCAATGAGCAGTTCTTC.

This clonotype has just one count. This chain links TRBV29-1 with TRBJ2-5, with a tentative D call TRBD2 (5 bases). Trimming left V 4 bases short and J 4 bases short, with 13 bases between. Germline values: CDR1 SQVTM, CDR2 ANQGSEA. There are 13 residues in the CDR3. The CDR3 reads CSVVTFSGETQYF. The CDR3 coding sequence is TGCAGCGTTGTTACCTTCAGCGGAGAGACCCAGTACTTC.

This clonotype was recorded many times. This chain uses TRBV7-9 with TRBJ1-2; 10 bases are shared with TRBD1. Germline trimming cut 7 bases from V and 6 bases from J; bases unmatched to any gene: 5. The germline CDR1 and CDR2 sequences are SEHNR and FQNEAQ (reference sequence). This CDR3 is 13 amino acids long. This CDR3 is CASTRDRGDGYTF. The CDR3 DNA follows: TGTGCCAGCACCCGGGACAGGGGAGATGGCTACACCTTC.

The chain couples TRBV5-1 to TRBJ1-1; D is unresolved. V shed 6 bases and J shed 4 bases, with 13 bases lying between them. This CDR3 spans 13 amino acids. From germline, CDR1 is SGHRS and CDR2 YFSETQ. The CDR3 DNA reads as TGCGCCAGCATGGTATCCATAAGCACTGAAGCTTTCTTT. As protein: CASMVSISTEAFF.

This clonotype was counted only a few times. V gene TRBV19 combines with J gene TRBJ2-1, with 10 nucleotides matching TRBD1. Germline assignment: CDR1 LNHDA and CDR2 SQIVND (reference sequence). J lost 2 bases, V lost 4 bases, and 5 bases had no gene match. This CDR3 spans 16 amino acids. CDR3 protein: CASSTPDRGPYNEQFF. CDR3 nucleotides: TGTGCCAGTAGTACACCCGACAGGGGGCCCTACAATGAGCAGTTCTTC.

This clonotype was recorded many times. V usage is TRBV6-1 and J usage is TRBJ2-7; 7 bases match TRBD2. CDR3 size: 16 residues. V lost 10 bases and J lost 4; bases outside the gene matches: 19. In germline, CDR1 is MNHNS, CDR2 SASEGT. This CDR3 is CATHPSYGRGSYEQYF. In DNA form, the CDR3 reads TGTGCCACCCACCCGAGTTACGGGCGGGGGTCGTACGAGCAGTACTTC.

This clonotype was found many times. The chain combines TRBV4-1 with TRBJ2-7; tentative D call: TRBD2 (5 bases). This CDR3 region has 15 residues. Germline V lookup: CDR1 MGHRA, CDR2 YSYEKL. V lost 1 base to trimming and J lost 4 bases, with 14 bases between them. The CDR3 DNA reads as TGCGCCAGCAGCCAAGTCCCGGGGTCTGGATACGAGCAGTACTTC. Translating it yields CASSQVPGSGYEQYF.

This clonotype was seen only a few times. This sequence joins TRBV11-2 and TRBJ2-2; D is undetermined. Germline V lookup: CDR1 SGHAT, CDR2 FQNNGV. This CDR3 region has 11 residues. Deletions cut 6 bases from V and 6 bases from J, with 5 bases between. The CDR3 nucleotides are TGTGCCAGCAGAGAACCCGGGGAGCTGTTTTTT. It encodes CASREPGELFF. The variable domain in full, completed from reference TRBV11-2 and TRBJ2-2, reads EAGVAQSPRYKIIEKRQSVAFWCNPISGHATLYWYQQILGQGPKLLIQFQNNGVVDDSQLPKDRFSAERLKGVDSTLKIQPAKLEDSAVYLCASREPGELFFGEGSRLTVL.

This clonotype was detected many times. CDR3 nucleotide sequence: TGTGCCAGCAGCTTAGAGACTGGATCACCCCTCCACTTT. The encoded protein is CASSLETGSPLHF. The genes are TRBV11-2 and TRBJ1-6; D remains ambiguous. Trimming took 0 bases from V and 10 from J, leaving 7 bases between them. In germline, CDR1 is SGHAT, CDR2 FQNNGV. The CDR3 consists of 13 residues.

The rearrangement links TRBV9 to TRBJ2-7; weak D call: TRBD2 (5 bases). V was cut by 0 bases and J by 6 bases, with 19 bases left in between. From germline, CDR1 is SGDLS and CDR2 YYNGEE. This CDR3 has 16 residues. DNA of the CDR3: TGTGCCAGCAGCGTAGGGTCTCGACCTCGCGAGGGCGAGCAGTACTTC. Amino acids: CASSVGSRPREGEQYF.

This chain connects TRBV10-3 to TRBJ1-1; D is undetermined. This CDR3 has 13 residues. Germline CDR1 is ENHRY and CDR2 is SYGVKD. Trimming removed 4 bases from V and 4 bases from J, with 10 bases in between. CDR3 nucleotides: TGTGCCATCAGTGTGGTGGCAGGCACTGAAGCTTTCTTT. It encodes CAISVVAGTEAFF.

This clonotype appeared a few times. The genes are TRBV6-2 or TRBV6-3 and TRBJ1-1; 7 bases are shared with TRBD1. Germline V CDR1 and CDR2: MNHEY, SVGEGT. The CDR3 spans 14 residues. Losses at the gene ends were 2 bases for V and 3 bases for J; bases not matched to a gene: 3. CDR3 sequence reads: CASSYQGGYTEAFF. The DNA of the CDR3 is TGTGCCAGCAGTTACCAGGGGGGATACACTGAAGCTTTCTTT.

This clonotype was observed a few times. The chain uses TRBV25-1 and TRBJ2-1; TRBD2 aligns across 13 bases. The CDR3 spans 23 residues. Germline CDR1 is MGHDK and CDR2 is SYGVNS. Germline trimming cut 3 bases from V and 0 bases from J; bases unmatched to any gene: 20. Here the CDR3 reads CASSDSGQRGLAGPTSSYNEQFF. The CDR3 nucleotides are TGTGCCAGCAGTGATTCGGGACAAAGGGGACTAGCGGGGCCAACAAGCTCCTACAATGAGCAGTTCTTC.